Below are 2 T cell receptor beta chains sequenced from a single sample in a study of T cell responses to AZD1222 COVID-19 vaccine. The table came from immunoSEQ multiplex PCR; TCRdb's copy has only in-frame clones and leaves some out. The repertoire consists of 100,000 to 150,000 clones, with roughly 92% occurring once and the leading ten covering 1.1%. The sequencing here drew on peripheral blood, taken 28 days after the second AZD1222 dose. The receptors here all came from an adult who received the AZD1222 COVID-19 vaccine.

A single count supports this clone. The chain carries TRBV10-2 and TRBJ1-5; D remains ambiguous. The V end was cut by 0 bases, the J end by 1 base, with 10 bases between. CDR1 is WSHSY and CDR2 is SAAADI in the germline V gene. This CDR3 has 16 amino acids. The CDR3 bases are TGCGCCAGCAGTGAGTCATCAGACGTCAGCAATCAGCCCCAGCATTTT. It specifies CASSESSDVSNQPQHF.

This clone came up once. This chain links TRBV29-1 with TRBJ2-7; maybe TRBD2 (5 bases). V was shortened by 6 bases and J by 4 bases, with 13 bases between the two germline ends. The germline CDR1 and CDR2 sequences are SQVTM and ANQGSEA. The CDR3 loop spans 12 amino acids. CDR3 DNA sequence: TGCAGCGTCCACCTGTCGGGGTACGAGCAGTACTTC. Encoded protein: CSVHLSGYEQYF.